This TCR beta chain is drawn from a study of cytomegalovirus exposure and HLA in healthy donors (dated by TCRdb to about 2017). Context from the whole study: An earlier analysis of 587 of the donors reported 250 to 300 Gb of sequence data and around 110 million unique TCR beta sequences from roughly 180 million T cells. The T cell repertoires of some 670 subjects were profiled by immunosequencing and related to cytomegalovirus serostatus. Both class I and class II loci were covered by HLA typing, at four-digit resolution. Genome-wide SNP genotypes for about 65% of the 666 donors were used in a later genetic analysis, which treated that subset as a discovery cohort. The study aimed to test whether cataloging public T cell receptors could reveal signatures of past pathogen exposure. An early release covering roughly 600 HLA-typed donors comprised roughly 300 gigabases of sequencing data and 85 million or so unique TCR sequences. Among 398 genotyped donors of the cohort, an average of approximately 250,000 unique TCR beta nucleotide sequences were sequenced per donor, roughly 18% of them non-productive. Of the 300 to 500 genotyped donors, 75% to 85% were placed in the genetic ancestry cluster associated with self-reported Caucasian donors. Rather than using new phenotypic data, the later analysis identified candidate immune exposures from TCR beta sequences and from how often those sequences occurred across donors. A later analysis re-examined previously published TCR beta repertoires from more than 600 donors and added high-resolution HLA genotyping to investigate patterns of TCR occurrence. Donor age, sex, ethnicity and CMV serostatus were compiled together with the repertoire data. Every repertoire in the discovery cohort had been generated on one and the same sequencing platform. In an earlier analysis of a few hundred of the donors, high-throughput TCR beta sequencing was used to judge whether each TCR beta V gene segment behaved as functional or pseudogenic. The number of typed donors differed by locus: roughly 629-640 for A, B, C, DRB1 and DQB1; 500 to 550 for DQA1; fewer than 610 for DPA1; and around 470 for DPB1. To predict cytomegalovirus infection status, the study brought together high-throughput TCR immunosequencing, statistical association of individual TCRs with disease status, and machine learning. Because of strong linkage in the cohort, five DR-DQ haplotypes were treated as single units for association and clustering. A separate validation cohort of over a hundred different subjects was used in addition to the roughly 720-subject first cohort.

V loses 3 bases of germline sequence and J loses 0 bases, and the interval between the two ends is 6 bases. CDR3 length: 15 amino acids, cysteine to phenylalanine. Kept here is only the CDR3 DNA, which spans 45 bases and is read in frame from base 1. The germline V gene (reference sequence) provides CDR1 LNHDA and CDR2 SQIVND. The cohort was made up of 500 to 800 healthy bone marrow donors. Cohort members were all nominally healthy when sampled, although unrecorded immune exposures were likely present. The donor was CMV seronegative and was included in the group of over 300 seronegative cohort members. Every donor gave a peripheral blood sample, and the peripheral blood mononuclear cells from that sample were used for TCR beta sequencing. The Qiagen DNeasy Blood Extraction Kit was used to extract genomic DNA from the blood cell samples. The library was built by means of the immunoSEQ multiplex PCR assay. For the multiplex PCR, a mixture combining 60 forward primers for TCR Vbeta segments and 13 reverse primers for TCR Jbeta segments was used. The CDR3 region of rearranged TCR beta genes was amplified from genomic DNA by a multiplex PCR assay. On the Illumina HiSeq System, the amplified TCR beta libraries were sequenced as 87-base-pair reads. In the original analysis: A later analysis counted approximately 76 million unique TCR beta chains across the 500 to 850 repertoires, and approximately 11 million of these chains were shared by at least two donors. Raw reads were error-corrected and collapsed into unique sequences with a nearest-neighbor algorithm that merged closely related sequences to remove PCR and sequencing errors. Alignment of CDR3 sequences to IMGT reference sequences was used to assign V, D and J gene segments. Each retained sequence needed at least a six-nucleotide match to both a V gene segment and a J gene segment. Rearrangements were called productive when the CDR3 lacked stop codons and stayed in frame with V and J; all others were non-productive. Following IMGT convention, CDR3 was defined as the stretch from the second conserved V-encoded cysteine to the conserved J-encoded phenylalanine. In an earlier analysis of more than 550 of the donors, sequences lacking an unambiguous match to a single V gene segment were excluded. An earlier analysis of almost 600 of the donors classified V segments as functional when productive rearrangements were above 56.7% and as segregating when the standard deviation between donors was above 5%. To diagnose cytomegalovirus status from the catalog of TCR beta chain sequences, a statistical classification framework was built. In a later analysis, V and J genes were assigned by comparing TCR nucleotide sequences against IMGT/GENE-DB human TR gene sequences. Using the TCRdist pipeline, a later analysis assigned CDR3 sequences along with most-parsimonious VDJ recombination scenarios. A later analysis defined each TCR beta chain by its CDR3 amino acid sequence plus V-gene family, and excluded reads lacking a unique V-gene family. As a way to deal with suspected cross-contamination and a sequencing artifact, a later analysis dropped roughly 600 nucleotide sequences that were highly shared and had low generation probability. In a later analysis, a clonal expansion index was calculated for each public chain from normalized within-repertoire ranks of inferred template counts. Generation probabilities in a later analysis came from a VDJ recombination model fitted to out-of-frame rearrangements, and those results were checked against IGoR. Hypergeometric tests were used in a later analysis to score TCR-TCR, TCR-HLA and TCR-CMV co-occurrence, with a repertoire-size bias correction applied to the TCR pairs. In a later analysis, false discovery rates were estimated by permuting HLA or CMV assignments 20 times. A later analysis grouped co-occurring TCRs with DBSCAN, adding TCRdist sequence similarity when clustering within HLA-allele-positive subsets. Repertoires with fewer than 30,000 or more than 120,000 public chains, plus five repertoires with anomalous nucleotide sharing, were excluded from co-occurrence clustering. The table was pulled from immuneACCESS by TCRdb, which kept in-frame rearrangements only. Such tables lose some clones; where checked, under half of the loss comes from unresolved V genes, and the rest has no known cause. D and trimming come from the DNA, and the V and J calls and clone size come from that table. Recorded for this sample are approximately 170,000 clones; 55% to 65% of them occurred a single time. Together, the top ten hold about 2.9% of the sample.

This clone was observed once. Its antigen remains undetermined. Base quality data are lacking; no much larger clone is found one base away. Study-wide findings and limitations: Some IMGT-functional V segments, including TRBV6-2 and TRBV6-3, could not be told apart with the 87-base-pair reads, so those segments were excluded. An association between a missense DCLRE1C variant and V-gene and J-gene trimming of TCR beta chains was found in a later genetic analysis and replicated in an independent cohort. In a later analysis, most CMV-associated TCR beta chains were found to appear HLA-restricted, with HLA associations seemingly driven largely by CMV exposure. The cohort was sequenced for TCR beta chains only, and without alpha or paired-chain data the features that could be detected were limited. In vitro tests confirmed that a few of the cytomegalovirus-associated TCR beta chains recognize cytomegalovirus antigens. While some public TCRs were present in many individuals, most TCR sequences turned up only very rarely across donors. In a later analysis, about 16,000 TCR beta sequences were associated with specific HLA alleles at a false discovery rate of 0.05. Presence/absence analyses assumed roughly uniform sequencing depth across donors, an assumption that may not hold. In a later analysis, HLA-associated TCR beta chains were found to be more clonally expanded and to have lower generation probabilities than equally common non-associated chains. Cytomegalovirus status was reported to be diagnosed by the classifier with high specificity and sensitivity in both the original and validation cohorts. Approximately 16 rarely observed V segments, including chromosome 9 orphons, were excluded from the earlier analysis of just under 600 of the donors because counts were too low. HLA typing was unavailable for some donors at each locus, so association tests used only the typed subset. CMV serostatus was the only immune exposure information available for the cohort. The authors suggested that the approach could potentially be generalized to other disease states and immunological phenotypes. Broadly in line with IMGT annotations, most TCR beta V segments showed up in productive rearrangements about 90% or about 30% of the time in an earlier analysis of several hundred of the donors. Strong co-occurrence of HLA alleles, especially DR and DQ, made assigning TCR associations to individual alleles difficult. In a later analysis, several top co-occurrence clusters were reported to appear linked to parvovirus B19, influenza, CMV and Epstein-Barr virus. In a later analysis, TCR association rates were found to vary across HLA loci, with the most associated TCRs seen for DRB1 alleles and the fewest for HLA-C alleles. Compared with the approximately 710-donor mean, donors in an Asian-associated ancestry cluster had fewer N-insertions in productive TCRs, according to a later genetic analysis. A total of 150 to 200 TCR beta chains were listed by the study as associated with cytomegalovirus. A further reported finding was that TCR beta sequences accurately predicted the HLA-A and HLA-B alleles for most subjects in the first cohort. Correlated functional status among segregating V segments might reflect linkage disequilibrium, but an unknown experimental factor could not be ruled out. The sequencing pipeline was judged likely to have produced a cluster of highly shared sequence variants as a technical artifact.

Sequencing was carried out using PBMCs. The V gene is TRBV19 and the J gene is TRBJ2-6; no confident D gene assignment can be made. The TCR originated in a man in his forties in good health and CMV-seronegative. Here the CDR3 is given as CASSIRFSGANVLTF. The DNA reads as follows: TGTGCCAGTAGTATCCGGTTCTCTGGGGCCAACGTCCTGACTTTC. The CDR3, completed at both ends by the reference TRBV19 and TRBJ2-6 genes, gives the full variable domain DGGITQSPKYLFRKEGQNVTLSCEQNLNHDAMYWYRQDPGQGLRLIYYSQIVNDFQKGDIAEGYSVSREKKESFPLTVTSAQKNPTAFYLCASSIRFSGANVLTFGAGSRLTVL.